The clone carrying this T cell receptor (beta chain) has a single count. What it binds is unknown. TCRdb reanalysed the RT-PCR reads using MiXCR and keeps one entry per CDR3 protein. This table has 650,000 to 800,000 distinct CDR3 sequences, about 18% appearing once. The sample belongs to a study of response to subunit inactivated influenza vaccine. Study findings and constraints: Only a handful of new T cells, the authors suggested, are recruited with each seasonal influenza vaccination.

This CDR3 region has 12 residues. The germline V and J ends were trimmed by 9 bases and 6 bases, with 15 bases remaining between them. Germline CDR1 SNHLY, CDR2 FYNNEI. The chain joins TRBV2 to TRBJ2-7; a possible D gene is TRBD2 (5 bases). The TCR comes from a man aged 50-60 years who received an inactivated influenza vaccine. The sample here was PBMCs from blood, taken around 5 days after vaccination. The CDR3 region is CARFRETGEQYF. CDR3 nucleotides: TGTGCCAGGTTCCGGGAAACCGGCGAGCAGTACTTC.